The entry below describes one T cell receptor beta chain. Its antigen is undetermined. The record originates from a study of beta chain features in type 1 diabetes. Notes on the study in general: Patients' naive, central memory and regulatory TCRB repertoires appeared more alike than those of healthy donors. In all four CD4+ subsets, TCRB CDR3 length was significantly, moderately reduced in type 1 diabetes.

Via CD45RO/CCR7/CD25/CD127/CD95/CD27, cells of the CD4+ naive, central memory, regulatory and stem cell-like memory subsets were sorted. The study reverse transcribed the entire isolated RNA, so it sequenced expressed TCRB transcripts. Naive, central memory and regulatory T cell samples averaged around 3.9 million reads. Using immunoSEQ multiplex PCR, the repertoire was profiled, and TCRdb retains in-frame clones only, with some absent. This sample yields tens of thousands of clones, of which about 70% are seen a single time; approximately 2.3% belongs to the top ten. V was trimmed by 3 bases and J by 4 bases, leaving 21 bases between them. The CDR3 runs 17 residues. Germline lookup yields CDR1 MDHEN and CDR2 SYDVKM.

Material for sequencing was Tregs from blood. The chain uses TRBV28 and TRBJ1-2; D is perhaps TRBD1 (5 bases). This receptor was identified in a woman aged 35 to 49 in good health. CDR3 sequence: CASSFHKVPWGGYGYTF. The CDR3 bases are TGTGCCAGCAGTTTTCATAAGGTTCCGTGGGGGGGCTATGGCTACACCTTC.